The 9 T cell receptor beta chains given below trace back to one sample, sequenced in a study of shared clonotypes between healthy human individuals. Naive CD8 cells lacked CD45RO and underwent positive selection for CCR7, leaving out terminally differentiated effector memory CD45RA+ cells. Repertoires were generated with immunoSEQ multiplex PCR, while TCRdb's copy carries only in-frame clones and drops some. The sample shows roughly 590,000 clones, 95% of them seen only once. The sequenced sample consisted of naive CD8+ T cells sorted from blood. These receptors were taken from a woman in her 30s in good health.

The chain uses TRBV7-8 and TRBJ2-3; 7 nucleotides agree with TRBD2. CDR1 is SGHVS and CDR2 is FQNEAQ in the germline V gene. The CDR3 spans 16 residues. The trim removed 2 bases at V and 4 bases at J, leaving 9 bases unmatched. CDR3 protein: CASSLWDWRESDTQYF. The CDR3 DNA reads TGTGCCAGCAGCTTATGGGACTGGCGGGAGTCAGATACGCAGTATTTT. Drawing the rest from reference TRBV7-8 and TRBJ2-3, the complete variable domain is GAGVSQSPRYKVAKRGQDVALRCDPISGHVSLFWYQQALGQGPEFLTYFQNEAQLDKSGLPSDRFFAERPEGSVSTLKIQRTQQEDSAVYLCASSLWDWRESDTQYFGPGTRLTVL.

This clone came up once. The chain uses TRBV5-4 and TRBJ1-1; 7 bases align to TRBD1. There are 15 residues in the CDR3. CDR1 is SGHNT and CDR2 is YYREEE in the germline V gene (reference sequence). V gave up 2 bases and J gave up 0 bases; unmatched junction bases: 4. Here the CDR3 reads CASSFDRAMNTEAFF. For the CDR3, the DNA is TGTGCCAGCAGCTTCGACAGGGCGATGAACACTGAAGCTTTCTTT.

The chain recombines TRBV7-2 with TRBJ2-1; 7 bases fit TRBD2. V was clipped by 1 base and J by 4 bases; unmatched bases: 7. CDR1 SGHTA and CDR2 FQGNSA come from the germline V gene. CDR3 length: 16 residues. The DNA of the CDR3 is TGTGCCAGCAGCTTAGTAGGTCTAGCGGAATACAATGAGCAGTTCTTC. Translating it yields CASSLVGLAEYNEQFF. Combining the CDR3 with reference TRBV7-2 and TRBJ2-1 gives the whole variable domain GAGVSQSPSNKVTEKGKDVELRCDPISGHTALYWYRQSLGQGLEFLIYFQGNSAPDKSGLPSDRFSAERTGGSVSTLTIQRTQQEDSAVYLCASSLVGLAEYNEQFFGPGTRLTVL.

The V gene is TRBV19, the J gene TRBJ1-1; D gene ambiguous. V was trimmed by 3 bases and J by 1 base, leaving 6 bases between them. The length of the CDR3 is 13 residues. Germline CDR1 and CDR2: LNHDA and SQIVND (reference sequence). This CDR3 is CASSMSGNTEAFF. In nucleotides, the CDR3 is TGTGCCAGTAGTATGTCCGGGAACACTGAAGCTTTCTTT.

This clone appeared once. This chain joins TRBV11-2 and TRBJ2-3; maybe TRBD2 (5 bases). Deletions cut 1 base from V and 0 bases from J, with 11 bases between. The CDR3 is 16 amino acids. Germline V CDR1 and CDR2: SGHAT, FQNNGV. The CDR3 sequence is CASSLVRGSSTDTQYF. The CDR3 DNA reads TGTGCCAGCAGCTTAGTTCGCGGGTCGAGCACAGATACGCAGTATTTT.

This chain uses TRBV27 with TRBJ1-5; D perhaps matches TRBD1 (6 bases). The CDR3 has 15 residues. V was pared by 0 bases and J by 6 bases, with 12 bases between. Germline CDR1 MNHEY, CDR2 SMNVEV (reference sequence). Here the CDR3 DNA reads TGTGCCAGCAGTTTATCGGGGGGCACCGGTCAGCCCCAGCATTTT. It specifies CASSLSGGTGQPQHF.

This chain joins TRBV4-1 and TRBJ1-5; the match to TRBD1 covers 7 bases. The CDR3 loop spans 14 amino acids. Germline V gene lookup returns CDR1 MGHRA and CDR2 YSYEKL. The ends lost 2 bases at V and 5 bases at J; junction bases unmatched: 3. The DNA of the CDR3 is TGCGCCAGCAGCCAACTTGACAGGGATCAGCCCCAGCATTTT. It encodes CASSQLDRDQPQHF.

J is TRBJ1-3 and V is TRBV5-4, with TRBD1 as a possible D gene (6 bases). This CDR3 has 15 amino acids. The germline gives CDR1 SGHNT, CDR2 YYREEE (reference sequence). V dropped 4 bases and J dropped 4 bases, with 15 bases sitting between them. The CDR3 nucleotides are TGTGCCAGCAGCACAGGGATGACAGGCGGAAACACCATATATTTT. Its protein product is CASSTGMTGGNTIYF.

This sequence joins TRBV5-4 and TRBJ2-2; D gene ambiguous. V gave up 4 bases and J gave up 3 bases, with 13 bases separating them. CDR3 length equals 15 residues. Germline V gives CDR1 SGHNT, CDR2 YYREEE (reference sequence). In DNA, the CDR3 is TGTGCCAGCAGCCCCGACACATACCACACCGGGGAGCTGTTTTTT. This encodes CASSPDTYHTGELFF.